The table lists the clone carrying this TCR beta chain with a few counts. Its antigen is not known. The germline V and J ends were trimmed by 4 bases and 4 bases, with 25 bases remaining between them. This CDR3 is built from 18 residues. Germline V CDR1 and CDR2: MNHEY, SMNVEV (reference sequence). This record belongs to a study of cytomegalovirus exposure and HLA in healthy donors. Overall study context: Early release data held 85 million or so unique TCRs from HLA-typed donors. Researchers found that roughly 81% of some 400 genotyped donors fell within the Caucasian-associated ancestry cluster. Whole-study results and caveats: In a later analysis, CMV-associated beta chains were mostly HLA-associated, it appeared.

Primers: 60 Vbeta forward and 13 Jbeta reverse. TCRdb's copy holds only in-frame clones and misses some; the assay was immunoSEQ multiplex PCR. This sample yields approximately 160,000 clones, of which over 70% are seen a single time; about 7.7% belongs to the top ten. This TCR came from a woman aged 40 to 50 in good health and CMV-seropositive. The genes are TRBV27 and TRBJ2-5; a weak D match, TRBD1 (6 bases). The sample was PBMCs. The CDR3 loop is CASSSADSQKTGGETQYF. Here the CDR3 DNA reads TGTGCCAGCAGTTCCGCGGACAGTCAAAAAACGGGCGGAGAGACCCAGTACTTC.